This entry features one T cell receptor (beta chain) sequence. The CDR3 is 15 residues long. Germline assignment: CDR1 SNHLY and CDR2 FYNNEI. Trimming at V came to 5 bases and at J to 4 bases, leaving 8 bases not matched to a gene. The source of the sample is a study of blood T cell repertoires in COVID-19. At the level of the study: Researchers got acute and convalescent COVID-19 samples from the United States, Italy and Spain. From T cells, B-cell-depleted T cells, or PBMCs came the material, which was cDNA or gDNA.

Per the authors' pipeline: Reference gene primer amplification gave nucleated cell count estimates. Profiled with immunoSEQ multiplex PCR; TCRdb holds only in-frame clones, not every one. That table is the source of V, J and clone size, and D and trimming were worked out from the DNA. The table lists about 160,000 clones, approximately 85% of them singletons. Sequencing was performed on peripheral blood. This rearrangement joins TRBV2 to TRBJ1-2; 9 nucleotides match TRBD1. The clonotype originates from a man in his sixties with active or convalescent COVID-19. The CDR3 DNA reads TGTGCCAGCAGTCTACGACAGGGGGGTAGCTATGGCTACACCTTC. Protein sequence: CASSLRQGGSYGYTF. The variable domain in full, with the rest retrieved from reference TRBV2 and TRBJ1-2, is EPEVTQTPSHQVTQMGQEVILRCVPISNHLYFYWYRQILGQKVEFLVSFYNNEISEKSEIFDDQFSVERPDGSNFTLKIRSTKLEDSAMYFCASSLRQGGSYGYTFGSGTRLTVV.